The clone carrying this T cell receptor beta chain has only a few counts. What it recognizes is unknown. Next came a second PCR, run for about 6 to 12 cycles, which used a sample-barcoded 5' primer along with a J-beta primer mix. Using its own MiXCR run on the 5' RACE reads, TCRdb lists one record per CDR3 protein. The data show 600,000 to 850,000 distinct CDR3 sequences, with around 46% seen just once and 20% held by the top ten. The CDR3 is 14 residues long. V lost 6 bases to trimming and J lost 0 bases, with 9 bases between them. The sample originates from a study of blood T cells in healthy people across ages. Broader study findings: It was found that TCR beta diversity correlated strongly with the percentage of naive T cells.

V and J are TRBV12-3 or TRBV12-4 and TRBJ1-5; D gene ambiguous. The specimen sequenced was blood. This clonotype was obtained from a woman in her sixties or seventies in good health. CDR3 amino acids: CASSTQYSNQPQHF. The CDR3 DNA reads TGTGCCAGCAGCACACAATATAGCAATCAGCCCCAGCATTTT.